This TCR beta chain was captured in a study of CD8 T cells in ankylosing spondylitis (dated by TCRdb to 2016 to 2017). Study-level background: The study set out to find disease-linked TCR variants by profiling T cell receptor beta repertoires in ankylosing spondylitis patients and healthy donors. The full study cohort was made up of about 24 ankylosing spondylitis patients and roughly 100 healthy donors. Peripheral blood was sampled, and synovial fluid was additionally collected from ankylosing spondylitis patients.

The instrument given in TCRdb is Illumina HiSeq 2500. Quantitative 5'-RACE with molecular barcodes was the method used to prepare the TCR beta libraries. Per the authors' processing: To identify disease-linked TCR variants, a new computational method was used, one built on a probabilistic model of VDJ rearrangement. TCRdb reprocessed the public reads (quality trimming at Q25 with fastp, clone calling with MiXCR) and kept in-frame beta chains. Here each entry gathers all rows of one CDR3 protein and keeps the most common genes and DNA. It is TCRdb's table, rather than the study itself, that gives the V and J calls and clone size. This sample lists about 130,000 distinct CDR3 sequences; about 7% were detected once. 9.5% to 15% of the sample is in the top ten clones. This clonotype was detected ten times or more. Its recognized antigen is unknown. One end of the junction varies from germline; a read error may be responsible.

Here is what the overall study found, with its caveats: According to the report, matched synovial fluid samples from ankylosing spondylitis patients were significantly enriched for the disease-linked clones. The disease-linked clones showed a CD8+ phenotype and occurred at relatively low frequencies in peripheral blood. Some motif variants were previously reported in synovial fluid and blood of reactive arthritis patients, suggesting common disease-initiation mechanisms. A TCR beta motif made up of seven or eight highly homologous amino acid variants appeared to be characteristic of blood from ankylosing spondylitis patients.

CDR3 length: 12 amino acids, cysteine to phenylalanine. The read is trimmed to its CDR3 DNA, 36 bases read in frame from base 1. The germline V gene (reference sequence) provides CDR1 SSHAT and CDR2 FNYEAQ. The sequenced sample was blood, either unsorted or a sorted T cell fraction (not recorded which). The sequence is built from TRBV7-7 and TRBJ2-2; no D gene call is confident. The sequence was obtained from a female donor with ankylosing spondylitis or in good health (not recorded which). The nucleotide sequence is given as TGTGCTAGCAGCATCAACACCGGGGAGCTGTTTTTT. It is translated as CASSINTGELFF.